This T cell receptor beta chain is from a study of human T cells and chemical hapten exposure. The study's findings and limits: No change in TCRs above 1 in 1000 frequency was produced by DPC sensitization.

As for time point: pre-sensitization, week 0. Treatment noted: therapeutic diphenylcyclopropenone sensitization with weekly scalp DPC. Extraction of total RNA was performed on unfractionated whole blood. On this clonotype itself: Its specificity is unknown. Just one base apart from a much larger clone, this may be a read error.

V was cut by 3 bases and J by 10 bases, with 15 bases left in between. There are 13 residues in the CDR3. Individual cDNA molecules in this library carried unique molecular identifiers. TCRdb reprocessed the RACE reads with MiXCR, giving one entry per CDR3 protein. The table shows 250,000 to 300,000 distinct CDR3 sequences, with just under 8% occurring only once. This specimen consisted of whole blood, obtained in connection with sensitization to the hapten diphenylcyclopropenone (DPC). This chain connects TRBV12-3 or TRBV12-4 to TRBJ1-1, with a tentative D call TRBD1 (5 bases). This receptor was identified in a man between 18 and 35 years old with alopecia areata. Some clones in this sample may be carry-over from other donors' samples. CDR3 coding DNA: TGTGCCAGCAGTTTGCAGGGAATCGCTGCAGCTTTCTTT. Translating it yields CASSLQGIAAAFF.